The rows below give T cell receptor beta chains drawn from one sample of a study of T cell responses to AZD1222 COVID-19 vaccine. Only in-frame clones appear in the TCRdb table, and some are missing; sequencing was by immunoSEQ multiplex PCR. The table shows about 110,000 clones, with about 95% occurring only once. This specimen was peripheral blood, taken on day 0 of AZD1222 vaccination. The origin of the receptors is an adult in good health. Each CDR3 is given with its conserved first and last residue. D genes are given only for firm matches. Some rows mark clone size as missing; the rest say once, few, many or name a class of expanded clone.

CASTLLQGSSYNEQFF,TGTGCCAGCACCCTTCTACAGGGAAGCTCCTACAATGAGCAGTTCTTC,TRBV7-3,.,.,TRBJ2-1
CASSLMGGSDEQYF,TGTGCCAGCAGCTTAATGGGGGGCTCGGACGAGCAGTACTTC,TRBV7-2,.,.,TRBJ2-7
CASSPGQNRAPLHF,TGCGCCAGCAGCCCGGGACAGAATAGGGCACCCCTCCACTTT,TRBV5-1,TRBD1,once,TRBJ1-6
CASSVEGHTARGYTF,TGTGCCAGCAGCGTGGAGGGACACACTGCTCGGGGCTACACCTTC,TRBV9,.,once,TRBJ1-2
CASSDEETQYF,TGTGCCAGCAGCGATGAAGAGACCCAGTACTTC,TRBV6-5,.,.,TRBJ2-5
CASNPASNQPQHF,TGTGCCAGCAACCCAGCTAGCAATCAGCCCCAGCATTTT,TRBV28,.,.,TRBJ1-5
CASSILGGGNTIYF,TGTGCCAGCAGCATTTTAGGGGGCGGAAACACCATATATTTT,TRBV11-3,TRBD1,.,TRBJ1-3
CASTSPGVKETQYF,TGTGCCAGTACGTCGCCGGGCGTCAAAGAGACCCAGTACTTC,TRBV19,.,once,TRBJ2-5
CASSFERQDLDNTIYF,TGTGCCAGCAGCTTCGAAAGACAGGATTTGGACAACACCATATATTTT,TRBV7-2,.,.,TRBJ1-3
CASSLLRDSPLHF,TGTGCCAGCAGTTTATTGAGGGATTCACCCCTCCACTTT,TRBV12-3/TRBV12-4,.,.,TRBJ1-6